This is a list of T cell receptor beta chains from one sample in a study of shared clonotypes between healthy human individuals. Using immunoSEQ multiplex PCR, the repertoire was profiled, and TCRdb retains in-frame clones only, with some absent. The sample shows hundreds of thousands of clones, roughly 87% of them seen only once. Material: memory CD8+ T cells sorted from blood. The receptors derive from a young man in good health. Each CDR3 is given with its conserved first and last residue.

j_call v_call cdr3_aa
TRBJ1-2 TRBV19 CASSIDQEEGYTF
TRBJ2-6 TRBV4-1 CASSQDGSYSSGANVLTF
TRBJ2-7 TRBV7-9 CASSLAGIYEQYF
TRBJ2-5 TRBV15 CATSSPLDSWGSQETQYF
TRBJ2-5 TRBV10-3 CAISGRREDQETQYF
TRBJ1-5 TRBV28 CASKGDYGNQPQHF
TRBJ2-7 TRBV2 CAGNGVGLSGYEQYF
TRBJ2-7 TRBV9 CANSLMDGSYEQYF
TRBJ1-1 TRBV10-3 CATSAPGQGYTEAFF
TRBJ2-7 TRBV4-1 CASSQTPDGYEQYF
TRBJ2-2 TRBV4-1 CASRPGQGGAGELFF
TRBJ1-1 TRBV5-6 CASSLGGPWIEAFF
TRBJ2-3 TRBV30 CAWSVGTPPSTDTQYF
TRBJ2-7 TRBV4-3 CASSQEASSGYYEQYF
TRBJ2-5 TRBV7-2 CASSLGVAPQETQYF
TRBJ1-2 TRBV28 CASRLNAGLNYGYTF
TRBJ2-7 TRBV6-6 CASRGTSGPYEQYF
TRBJ1-2 TRBV7-2 CASSLLQTPRYGYTF